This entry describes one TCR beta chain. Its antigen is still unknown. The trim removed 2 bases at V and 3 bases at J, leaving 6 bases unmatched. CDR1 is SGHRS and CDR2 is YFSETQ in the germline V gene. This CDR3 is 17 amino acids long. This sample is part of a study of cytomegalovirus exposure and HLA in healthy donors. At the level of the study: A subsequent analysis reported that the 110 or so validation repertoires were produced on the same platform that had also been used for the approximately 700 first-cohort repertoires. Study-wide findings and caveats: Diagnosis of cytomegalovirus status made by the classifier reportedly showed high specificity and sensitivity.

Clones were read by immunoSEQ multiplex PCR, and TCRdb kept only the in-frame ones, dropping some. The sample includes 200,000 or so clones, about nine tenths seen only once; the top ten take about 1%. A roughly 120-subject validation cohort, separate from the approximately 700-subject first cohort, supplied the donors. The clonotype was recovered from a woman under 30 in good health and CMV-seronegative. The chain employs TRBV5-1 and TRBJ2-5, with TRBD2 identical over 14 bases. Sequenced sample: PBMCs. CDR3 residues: CASSLRLAGGVEETQYF. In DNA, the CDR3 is TGCGCCAGCAGCTTAAGACTAGCGGGAGGGGTTGAAGAGACCCAGTACTTC.